Detailed here is one T cell receptor beta chain. Its antigen is unknown. These data are taken from a study of T cell responses to AZD1222 COVID-19 vaccine. About the research overall: The study pooled second doses at about 4 or about 12 weeks. Whole-study results and caveats: Across spike, vaccine-associated CD4 TCRs were found, dominant at 160-218 and 743-854. Vaccination with two AZD1222 doses was followed by a rise in Spike-specific TCR breadth and depth.

This table comes from immunoSEQ multiplex PCR, and its TCRdb copy is limited to in-frame clones, with some not included. The sample shows approximately 140,000 clones, 90% to 95% of them seen only once. V gave up 3 bases and J gave up 7 bases; unmatched junction bases: 20. The germline CDR1 and CDR2 sequences are LNHDA and SQIVND (reference sequence). The CDR3 extends over 19 amino acids. The TCR comes from an adult in good health. The source material was peripheral blood, sampled on day 0 of AZD1222 vaccination. The chain couples TRBV19 to TRBJ2-1; 8 bases match TRBD2. Written as DNA, the CDR3 is TGTGCCAGTAGTATCCACAGCTTTCAGACTAGCGACGTTGGGAATGAGCAGTTCTTC. Translation gives CASSIHSFQTSDVGNEQFF.